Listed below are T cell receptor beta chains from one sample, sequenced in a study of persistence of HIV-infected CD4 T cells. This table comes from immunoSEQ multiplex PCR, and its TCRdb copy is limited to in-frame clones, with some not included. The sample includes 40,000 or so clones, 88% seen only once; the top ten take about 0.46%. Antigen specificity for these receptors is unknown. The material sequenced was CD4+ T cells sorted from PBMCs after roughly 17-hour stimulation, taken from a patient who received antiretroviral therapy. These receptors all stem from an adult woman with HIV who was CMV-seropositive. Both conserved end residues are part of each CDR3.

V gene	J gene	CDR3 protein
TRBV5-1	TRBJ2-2	CASSFSGGGTGELFF
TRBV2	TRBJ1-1	CASRDRGNTEAFF
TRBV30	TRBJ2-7	CAWSVRTGVVHEQYF
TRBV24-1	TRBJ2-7	CATPPIAEQYF
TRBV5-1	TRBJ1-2	CASSLSTGTGVNYGYTF
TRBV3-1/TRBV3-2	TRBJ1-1	CASSSSLRGHGTEAFF
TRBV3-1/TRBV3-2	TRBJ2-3	CASSQSFADTQYF
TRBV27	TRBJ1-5	CASSPAALRQGGQPQHF
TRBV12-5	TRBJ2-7	CASGLVPKGAYEQYF
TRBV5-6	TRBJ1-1	CASSLNTYTEAFF
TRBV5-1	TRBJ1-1	CASSLPVGGTEAFF
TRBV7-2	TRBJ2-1	CASSSRGGTGARPYNEQFF
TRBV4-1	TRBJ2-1	CASSQADRRVYNEQFF
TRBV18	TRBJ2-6	CASSPPGFSPGANVLTF
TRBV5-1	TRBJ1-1	CASRELGGTVGNTEAFF
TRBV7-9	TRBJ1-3	CASSPRTSLLSGNTIYF
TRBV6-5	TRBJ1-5	CASSSNRGGDQPQHF
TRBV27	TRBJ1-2	CASREPRAGGYTF
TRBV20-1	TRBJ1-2	CSAGQGDGYTF
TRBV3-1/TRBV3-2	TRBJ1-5	CASSQGQGFQPQHF
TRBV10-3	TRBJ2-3	CAISERNPDTQYF
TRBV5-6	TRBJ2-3	CASSPGLAGWPNTQYF
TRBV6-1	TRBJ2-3	CASSERLAGLGSDTQYF
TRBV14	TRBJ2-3	CASSQGTFPGADTQYF
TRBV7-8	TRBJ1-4	CASSRPGTYEKLFF
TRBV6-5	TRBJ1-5	CASSSAMNQPQHF